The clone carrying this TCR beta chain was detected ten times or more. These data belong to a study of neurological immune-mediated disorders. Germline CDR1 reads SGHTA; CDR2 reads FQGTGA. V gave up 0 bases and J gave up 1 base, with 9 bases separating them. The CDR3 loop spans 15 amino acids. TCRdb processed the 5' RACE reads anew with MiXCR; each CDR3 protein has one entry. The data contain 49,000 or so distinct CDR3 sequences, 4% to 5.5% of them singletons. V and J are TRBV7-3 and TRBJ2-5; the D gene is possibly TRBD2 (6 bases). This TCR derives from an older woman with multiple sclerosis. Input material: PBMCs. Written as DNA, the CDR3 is TGTGCCAGCAGCTTAACTGTGGGACTCCAAGAGACCCAGTACTTC. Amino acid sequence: CASSLTVGLQETQYF.